This T cell receptor (beta chain) was profiled in a study of vaccination and CD4 T cells after COVID-19. About the study: Participants were administered two doses of either the BNT162b2 or the mRNA-1273 vaccine. Overlapping SARS-CoV-2, HCoV-NL63, HCoV-OC43 and HCoV-229E spike peptides stimulated the cells. Broader study findings: In median terms, SARS-CoV-2-reactive clonotypes went from about 20 to 38, a nonsignificant rise.

Scientists ran DNA taken from cultured CD4+ T cells through the Oncomine TCR Beta short-read assay for sequencing. Using the QIAamp micro DNA kit, genomic DNA was extracted from the CD4+ T cells that had been cultured. TCRdb re-analysed the PCR reads in MiXCR, keeping a single row per CDR3 protein. The repertoire includes over 15,000 distinct CDR3 sequences, approximately 45% of them detected once, and 6.5% sits in the top ten. Remarks on this clonotype: Antigen: not known.

The treatment is: roughly ten-day PBMC culture with coronavirus spike peptide pools or control peptides (ViraFEST assay). This CDR3 is 20 amino acids long. The material sequenced was CD4+ T cells from blood, cultured in vitro, taken after SARS-CoV-2 vaccination. This chain joins TRBV21-1 and TRBJ1-5; the table's TRBD1 call for D was not verified on the DNA. TRBV21-1 is shown as a pseudogene. The TCR sequence derives from a human donor who had recovered from COVID-19. Written as DNA, the CDR3 is TGTGCCAGCAGCAAAATCTCAATCCTAGGGGGGGATTTTAGCAATCAGCCCCAGCATTTT. This translates into CASSKISILGGDFSNQPQHF.